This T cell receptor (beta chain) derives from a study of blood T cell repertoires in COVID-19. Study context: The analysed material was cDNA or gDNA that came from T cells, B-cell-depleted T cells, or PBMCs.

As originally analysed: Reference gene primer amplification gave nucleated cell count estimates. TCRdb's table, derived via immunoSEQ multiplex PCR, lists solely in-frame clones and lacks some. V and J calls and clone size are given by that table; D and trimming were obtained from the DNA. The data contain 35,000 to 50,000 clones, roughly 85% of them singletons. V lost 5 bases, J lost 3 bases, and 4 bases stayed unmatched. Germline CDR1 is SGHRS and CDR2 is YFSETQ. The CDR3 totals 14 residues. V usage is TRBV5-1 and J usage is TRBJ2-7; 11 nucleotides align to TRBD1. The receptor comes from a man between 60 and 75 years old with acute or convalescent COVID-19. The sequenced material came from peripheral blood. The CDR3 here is CASRTGQGVYEQYF. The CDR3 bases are TGCGCCAGCAGGACGGGACAGGGGGTCTACGAGCAGTACTTC.